A selection of T cell receptor beta chains follows, all from one sample in a study of T cell repertoires in cytomegalovirus infection. TCRdb passed the reads through MiXCR, listing each CDR3 protein once. The sample lists hundreds of thousands of distinct CDR3 sequences; about 11% were seen once. The source material was PBMCs. These receptors were obtained from a human donor in good health (CMV status not recorded). Some clones in this sample may be carry-over from other donors' samples. Both conserved end residues are part of each CDR3. A D gene is named only where the DNA matches it firmly. Some rows mark clone size as missing; the rest say once, few, many or name a class of expanded clone.

v_call	j_call	clone_size	d_call	cdr3_nt	cdr3_aa
TRBV28	TRBJ2-7	many	-	TGTGCCAGCAGTCAATCGGGGGAGCTCTTCTACGAGCAGTACTTC	CASSQSGELFYEQYF
TRBV29-1	TRBJ1-2	few	-	TGCAGCGTGGGGGGGGGTTTTGATGGCTACACCTTC	CSVGGGFDGYTF
TRBV28	TRBJ2-5	many	TRBD1	TGTGCCAGCAGTAATGGGACAGCTCAAGAGACCCAGTACTTC	CASSNGTAQETQYF
TRBV7-2	TRBJ2-2	many	TRBD2	TGTGCCAGCAGGACCTCAGCGGGGAAGAACACCGGGGAGCTGTTTTTT	CASRTSAGKNTGELFF
TRBV20-1	TRBJ2-3	-	TRBD2	TGCAGTGCTAGAGATATGGGACTAGCTACCGATACGCAGTATTTT	CSARDMGLATDTQYF
TRBV2	TRBJ1-1	-	TRBD1	TGTGCCAGCAGTACCAACAGGGGTAGGACTGAAGCTTTCTTT	CASSTNRGRTEAFF
TRBV7-3	TRBJ2-2	few	-	TGTGCCAGCAGCCCCCTGAGAGTCCTGAACACCGGGGAGCTGTTTTTT	CASSPLRVLNTGELFF
TRBV28	TRBJ1-1	-	TRBD1	TGTGCCAGCAGGCGCAGGGGGCTTAAGAACACTGAAGCTTTCTTT	CASRRRGLKNTEAFF
TRBV18	TRBJ2-3	few	-	TGTGCCAGCTCACCAATGGCTACTACCAGCACAGATACGCAGTATTTT	CASSPMATTSTDTQYF
TRBV7-2	TRBJ2-5	many	-	TGTGCCAGCAGCTTAGCCCCAGGGGGGGTAGAGACCCAGTACTTC	CASSLAPGGVETQYF
TRBV7-2	TRBJ2-1	many	-	TGTGCCAGCAGCCTCTTCTACAATGAGCAGTTCTTC	CASSLFYNEQFF
TRBV11-2	TRBJ2-2	many	-	TGTGCCAGCAGCTTATTCCTTAAAAATGCCGGGGAGCTGTTTTTT	CASSLFLKNAGELFF
TRBV28	TRBJ2-7	-	TRBD2	TGTGCCAGCAGTCCCGGACTAGCGGGAGGGCCTGACGAGCAGTACTTC	CASSPGLAGGPDEQYF
TRBV11-2	TRBJ2-7	many	-	TGTGCCAGCGGCGGCGCTACCTACGAGCAGTACTTC	CASGGATYEQYF
TRBV4-1	TRBJ1-5	many	-	TGCGCCAGCAGCCCGGGGGGGGGCTATAGCAATCAGCCCCAGCATTTT	CASSPGGGYSNQPQHF
TRBV28	TRBJ2-3	many	-	TGTGCCAGCAGTTTCGTGGTTAGCGCCACAGATACGCAGTATTTT	CASSFVVSATDTQYF
TRBV28	TRBJ1-5	many	-	TGTGCCAGCATGAGGGGAAACAATCAGCCCCAGCATTTT	CASMRGNNQPQHF
TRBV20-1	TRBJ1-1	many	-	TGCAGTGCTAGACGGACCGACACTGAAGCTTTCTTT	CSARRTDTEAFF
TRBV5-6	TRBJ1-1	many	TRBD1	TGTGCCAGCAGCTTGGGGGACAGGGTGGACACTGAAGCTTTCTTT	CASSLGDRVDTEAFF
TRBV14	TRBJ1-6	few	-	TGTGCCAGCAGCCGGAGATGGGAGGGAACGGATTCACCCCTCCACTTT	CASSRRWEGTDSPLHF
TRBV10-3	TRBJ2-5	few	-	TGTGCCATCAGTGATGAGAGGGGACAAGAGACCCAGTACTTC	CAISDERGQETQYF
TRBV7-9	TRBJ2-7	many	TRBD1	TGTGCCAGCAGCTTAGGGACAGGGGGCGGCGGCGAGCAGTACTTC	CASSLGTGGGGEQYF
TRBV12-3/TRBV12-4	TRBJ2-7	few	-	TGTGCCAGCAGTTTAGAGGCTACCTACGAGCAGTACTTC	CASSLEATYEQYF
TRBV5-1	TRBJ1-4	many	TRBD1	TGCGCCAGCAGCGGGGACAGGGTTAATGAAAAACTGTTTTTT	CASSGDRVNEKLFF
TRBV24-1	TRBJ2-1	many	-	TGTGCCACCGGACACTTCTACAATGAGCAGTTCTTC	CATGHFYNEQFF
TRBV7-2	TRBJ2-5	many	-	TGTGCCAGCACCCCTAGAAGCCCAGAGACCCAGTACTTC	CASTPRSPETQYF
TRBV10-3	TRBJ2-7	many	-	TGTGCCATCAGCGCAGGGGGGAACGGAGTAAGATACGAGCAGTACTTC	CAISAGGNGVRYEQYF
TRBV24-1	TRBJ2-3	many	TRBD2	TGTGCCACCAGTGTGGCGGGAGGGTCAGATACGCAGTATTTT	CATSVAGGSDTQYF
TRBV12-3/TRBV12-4	TRBJ1-4	many	-	TGTGCCAGCAGTTTGGCGGGTTCGGGTGAAAAACTGTTTTTT	CASSLAGSGEKLFF
TRBV7-2	TRBJ2-7	many	TRBD2	TGTGCCAGCAGCTTATCGTCTAGCGGGGGAAGCGAGCAGTACTTC	CASSLSSSGGSEQYF
TRBV6-6	TRBJ1-1	many	-	TGTGCCAGCAGTTATGGTGCGGCTCAGAACACTGAAGCTTTCTTT	CASSYGAAQNTEAFF
TRBV2	TRBJ2-7	many	TRBD2	TGTGCCAGCATTCGTGGCGGGGGGCCCTCCTACGAGCAGTACTTC	CASIRGGGPSYEQYF
TRBV7-9	TRBJ2-1	many	-	TGTGCCAGCAGCCCTCAGAAAGCCGGGAGCTACAATGAGCAGTTCTTC	CASSPQKAGSYNEQFF
TRBV20-1	TRBJ2-3	-	-	TGCGGTGCTAAGGAGGGGGGGGGTGGGGCAGATACGCAGTATTTT	CGAKEGGGGADTQYF
TRBV5-6	TRBJ2-1	many	TRBD2	TGTGCCAGCAGCTTTGCACTAGCGGGAAAGAATGAGCAGTTCTTC	CASSFALAGKNEQFF
TRBV6-2/TRBV6-3	TRBJ2-4	many	-	TGTGCCAGCAGTGGGGGGGCCAAAAACATTCAGTACTTC	CASSGGAKNIQYF
TRBV7-9	TRBJ2-2	many	-	TGTGCCAGCAGCTTATTCGGAAGTAGTAAGTGGGACGGGAGTAACACCGGGGAGCTGTTTTTT	CASSLFGSSKWDGSNTGELFF
TRBV29-1	TRBJ2-5	few	-	TGCAGCGTTGACGGGCGGAGGTTAGAGACCCAGTACTTC	CSVDGRRLETQYF
TRBV5-4	TRBJ1-2	-	-	TGTGCCAGCAGCTTCGCCGGGGGCCCCTGGGGTGGCTACACCTTC	CASSFAGGPWGGYTF
TRBV14	TRBJ2-1	many	-	TGTGCCAGCAGACTCACATGGGCTCCCGGCAATGAGCAGTTCTTC	CASRLTWAPGNEQFF
TRBV5-6	TRBJ2-1	-	TRBD2	TGTGCCAGCAGCTTTGGACTAGCGGGGGGGTCTGAGCAGTTCTTC	CASSFGLAGGSEQFF
TRBV10-3	TRBJ1-6	few	TRBD1	TGTGCCATCAGTGATTCTGACAGGGGAGCCTATAATTCACCCCTCCACTTT	CAISDSDRGAYNSPLHF
TRBV5-1	TRBJ1-2	few	TRBD1	TGCGCCAGCAGCCCACGGGGACAGGGCTTTAAGGAAGGCACCTTC	CASSPRGQGFKEGTF
TRBV10-2	TRBJ2-3	few	-	TGCGCCAGCAGTGAGAGGGGGGACCGAACAGATACGCAGTATTTT	CASSERGDRTDTQYF
TRBV19	TRBJ1-1	many	-	TGTGCCAGTAGGCAGGTGGGGGGCACTGAAGCTTTCTTT	CASRQVGGTEAFF
TRBV28	TRBJ2-7	few	TRBD2	TGTGCCAGCAGGGGGACTAGCGGGAACTCCTACGAGCAGTACTTC	CASRGTSGNSYEQYF
TRBV27	TRBJ2-5	many	-	TGTGCCAGCAGTTTATCAGGAACAGTCCAAGAGACCCAGTACTTC	CASSLSGTVQETQYF
TRBV19	TRBJ2-2	-	TRBD2	TGTGCCAGTAGACGGAGCGGGACCTCCACCGGGGAGCTGTTTTTT	CASRRSGTSTGELFF
TRBV12-3/TRBV12-4	TRBJ2-5	few	-	TGTGCCAGCAGTCGCCGTATGGGCCAAGAGACCCAGTACTTC	CASSRRMGQETQYF
TRBV28	TRBJ2-3	-	-	TGTGCCAGCAGTTTATTAGGGACCCCAGATACGCAGTATTTT	CASSLLGTPDTQYF
TRBV28	TRBJ1-1	few	-	TGTGCCAGCGCCCCGAGTCGGGGAGCGGGGAACACTGAAGCTTTCTTT	CASAPSRGAGNTEAFF
TRBV2	TRBJ2-3	-	-	TGTGCCAGCAGGCCTCAGGGGGGCGCAGATACGCAGTATTTT	CASRPQGGADTQYF
TRBV19	TRBJ1-4	many	-	TGTGCCAGTGCCACCCGAGGGGTCTGGGGAACTAATGAAAAACTGTTTTTT	CASATRGVWGTNEKLFF
TRBV9	TRBJ1-1	many	TRBD1	TGTGCCAGCAGCGCGAGCCGGGACAGAAACACTGAAGCTTTCTTT	CASSASRDRNTEAFF
TRBV5-1	TRBJ2-1	few	-	TGCGCCAGCAGCTTGAGGGGCGGCGCGGATGAGCAGTTCTTC	CASSLRGGADEQFF
TRBV6-1	TRBJ2-3	many	-	TGTGCCAGCAGTGAAGGGTCGGTGAGCACAGATACGCAGTATTTT	CASSEGSVSTDTQYF
TRBV6-4	TRBJ2-4	many	TRBD1	TGTGCCAGCAGTGACAGGGGGCGGAACAAAAACATTCAGTACTTC	CASSDRGRNKNIQYF
TRBV6-1	TRBJ1-1	many	-	TGTGCCAGCAGTGAGTGGGCATGGACTGAAGCTTTCTTT	CASSEWAWTEAFF
TRBV14	TRBJ2-5	many	TRBD1	TGTGCCAGCAGCCAAGTAATAGGGGGCAGAGAGACCCAGTACTTC	CASSQVIGGRETQYF